This is a list of T cell receptor beta chains from one sample in a study of Ad26.COV2.S vaccination and SARS-CoV-2 variants. Some clones are missing from TCRdb's copy, which holds only in-frame ones; the method was immunoSEQ multiplex PCR. The sample comprises roughly 680,000 clones, more than 70% of which are singletons, and approximately 1.5% rests with the top ten. The specimen was peripheral blood, collected in a trial of Ad26.COV2.S vaccine versus placebo. The receptors originated from a person between 18 and 60 years old who received the Ad26.COV2.S COVID-19 vaccine or a placebo. Each CDR3 is given with its conserved first and last residue. The D gene is left open where the match is weak. A row's size may be missing; if present it is once, few, many or a size class.

clone_size	j_call	d_call	v_call	cdr3_nt	cdr3_aa
-	TRBJ2-5	-	TRBV5-4	TGTGCCAGCAGCTTGACGGAGGGAAAGACCCAGTACTTC	CASSLTEGKTQYF
once	TRBJ2-5	-	TRBV14	TGTGCCAGCAGCCAAGATAAGGGGTGGAGGGGGAAGGAGACCCAGTACTTC	CASSQDKGWRGKETQYF
-	TRBJ2-3	-	TRBV10-2	TGCGCCAGCCTCCCGGAAGGTAGCACAGATACGCAGTATTTT	CASLPEGSTDTQYF
-	TRBJ1-5	-	TRBV5-1	TGCGCCAGCAGCCCGGGACCCAATAGCAATCAGCCCCAGCATTTT	CASSPGPNSNQPQHF
-	TRBJ2-3	-	TRBV19	TGTGCCAGTAGTATAGGAATTGCAGATACGCAGTATTTT	CASSIGIADTQYF
-	TRBJ1-6	TRBD1	TRBV27	TGTGCCAGCAGCCGCGGGACAGGGACCTTCAATAATTCACCCCTCCACTTT	CASSRGTGTFNNSPLHF
-	TRBJ2-2	-	TRBV10-3	TGTGCCATCACCAGCCTCGCGAACACCGGGGAGCTGTTTTTT	CAITSLANTGELFF
-	TRBJ2-7	-	TRBV20-1	TGCAGTGCTAGACTCGACTACGAGCAGTACTTC	CSARLDYEQYF
-	TRBJ1-2	-	TRBV6-2/TRBV6-3	TGTGCCAGCAGTTTTTCGGGATACCAAGGACAAGAAGATGGCTACACCTTC	CASSFSGYQGQEDGYTF
-	TRBJ1-1	-	TRBV10-3	TGTGCCATCAGTCCCGAAAGGGCTTTGCTCACTGAAGCTTTCTTT	CAISPERALLTEAFF
-	TRBJ2-1	TRBD1	TRBV11-2	TGTGCCAGCAGCTTTCACCAGGGGGCGAATGAGCAGTTCTTC	CASSFHQGANEQFF
-	TRBJ2-1	TRBD2	TRBV30	TGTGCCTGGAATACAATTGGACTAGCGGGGGGGGAGCAGTTCTTC	CAWNTIGLAGGEQFF
-	TRBJ1-6	-	TRBV2	TGTGCCAGCAACAGGGACTATAATTCACCCCTCCACTTT	CASNRDYNSPLHF
once	TRBJ2-7	TRBD1	TRBV9	TGTGCCAGCAGCGTTTCCGGGACAGGGGGCTACGAGCAGTACTTC	CASSVSGTGGYEQYF
-	TRBJ2-2	TRBD2	TRBV10-3	TGTGCCATCAGTGAGTCACGTAGGGCTAGCGGTGCGAACACCGGGGAGCTGTTTTTT	CAISESRRASGANTGELFF
-	TRBJ2-1	TRBD2	TRBV5-4	TGTGCCAGCAGCCTGGCCCTAGCGGGTGAGCAGTTCTTC	CASSLALAGEQFF
-	TRBJ2-1	TRBD1	TRBV9	TGTGCCAGCAGCCCGGGACAGGGGGCTTTGTATGAGCAGTTCTTC	CASSPGQGALYEQFF
-	TRBJ2-7	TRBD1	TRBV15	TGTGCCACCAGCAGAATACGGGACAGCCCCTACGAGCAGTACTTC	CATSRIRDSPYEQYF
-	TRBJ2-7	TRBD2	TRBV15	TGTGCCACCATCCAGCGGGAGGTGTACGAGCAGTACTTC	CATIQREVYEQYF
-	TRBJ1-3	-	TRBV5-6	TGTGCCAGCAGCCCGCATTCCGGGGAGTGGGGCTCTGGAAACACCATATATTTT	CASSPHSGEWGSGNTIYF
-	TRBJ2-7	-	TRBV6-5	TGTGCCAGCTTTGCCGCGGGGCAGCCCTACGAGCAGTACTTC	CASFAAGQPYEQYF
-	TRBJ2-7	-	TRBV3-1/TRBV3-2	TGTGCCAGCAGCCGGGGACAACTCGTACTCTTC	CASSRGQLVLF